The 30 T cell receptor beta chains presented below share a single source sample, sequenced in a study of blood T cell repertoires in COVID-19. Only in-frame clones appear in the TCRdb table, and some are missing; sequencing was by immunoSEQ multiplex PCR. The top ten clones hold about 8% of a sample with approximately 500,000 clones, 70% to 90% of them seen once. The sequencing sample was made of peripheral blood. The source is a woman aged 50 to 60 with COVID-19, enrolled during active disease.

CDR3 region: CASGEGRGTQYF. CDR3 bases: TGTGCCAGCGGGGAGGGCCGTGGGACCCAGTACTTC. The chain has TRBV6-5 and TRBJ2-5; 7 bases match TRBD2. CDR3 length equals 12 residues. The J segment lost 7 bases and the V segment lost 8 bases, leaving 7 bases of the junction unmatched. Germline V gene lookup returns CDR1 MNHEY and CDR2 SVGAGI.

The V call is TRBV5-4, the J call TRBJ1-1; D ambiguous. The CDR3 spans 14 residues. Per germline, CDR1 SGHNT and CDR2 YYREEE (reference sequence). V lost 4 bases and J 4 bases, leaving 14 bases between the germline ends. DNA of the CDR3: TGTGCCAGCAGCCTCCATCGGGGTCTCACTGAAGCTTTCTTT. Its translation is CASSLHRGLTEAFF. Combining the CDR3 with reference TRBV5-4 and TRBJ1-1 gives the whole variable domain ETGVTQSPTHLIKTRGQQVTLRCSSQSGHNTVSWYQQALGQGPQFIFQYYREEENGRGNFPPRFSGLQFPNYSSELNVNALELDDSALYLCASSLHRGLTEAFFGQGTRLTVV.

The rearrangement joins TRBV29-1 to TRBJ2-1; a possible D gene is TRBD1 (5 bases). Germline V gene sequence: CDR1 SQVTM, CDR2 ANQGSEA. V gave up 0 bases and J gave up 10 bases, with 22 bases separating them. This CDR3 has 16 amino acids. The DNA for the CDR3 is TGCAGCGTTGAAGATCTATACTCGAACCGACAGACGGAGCAGTTCTTC. It specifies CSVEDLYSNRQTEQFF.

The V call is TRBV5-5, the J call TRBJ1-1, with D possibly being TRBD1 (5 bases). Trimming pared 3 bases from V and 4 bases from J, leaving 10 bases between. CDR1 SGHKS and CDR2 YYEKEE come from the germline V gene (reference sequence). There are 13 residues in the CDR3. The CDR3 DNA sequence: TGTGCCAGCAGCTGGGGCAGCCGCACTGAAGCTTTCTTT. As protein: CASSWGSRTEAFF.

This clone has just one count. The chain couples TRBV24-1 to TRBJ2-7, with 8 bases identical to TRBD1. This CDR3 region has 21 residues. V lost 0 bases to trimming and J lost 6 bases; unmatched junction nucleotides: 24. Germline V gives CDR1 KGHDR, CDR2 SFDVKD. The CDR3 nucleotides read TGTGCCACCAGTGATTTGTTCAGGAATATCGCTCGGACAGGGATCTCCCCCGAGCAGTACTTC. Translation: CATSDLFRNIARTGISPEQYF.

This chain links TRBV7-2 with TRBJ1-2; 7 bases agree with TRBD1. The trim removed 6 bases at V and 4 bases at J, leaving 8 bases unmatched. CDR3 length: 14 amino acids. Germline V lookup: CDR1 SGHTA, CDR2 FQGNSA. The CDR3 reads CASRNNRGGYGYTF. CDR3 nucleotides: TGTGCCAGCAGGAATAACAGGGGAGGCTATGGCTACACCTTC. Full variable domain (missing parts from reference TRBV7-2 and TRBJ1-2): GAGVSQSPSNKVTEKGKDVELRCDPISGHTALYWYRQSLGQGLEFLIYFQGNSAPDKSGLPSDRFSAERTGGSVSTLTIQRTQQEDSAVYLCASRNNRGGYGYTFGSGTRLTVV.

This chain connects TRBV12-5 to TRBJ2-5, with 7 bases identical to TRBD1. After removal of 2 bases from V and 1 base from J, the junction contained 7 bases not matched to a gene. The CDR3 is 16 residues long. Germline V gene data show CDR1 as LGHNT and CDR2 as FRNRAP. The CDR3 sequence is CASGLPYGTVQETQYF. CDR3 coding DNA: TGTGCTAGTGGTTTGCCATACGGGACAGTCCAAGAGACCCAGTACTTC.

The chain carries TRBV10-1 and TRBJ1-2; D is unresolved. Germline-derived CDR1 and CDR2 are WNHNN and SYGVQD (reference sequence). The V end was cut by 3 bases, the J end by 7 bases, with 12 bases between. The CDR3 loop spans 13 amino acids. In nucleotides, the CDR3 is TGCGCCAGCAGTGACGACCGGGATAGTGGCTACACCTTC. This codes for CASSDDRDSGYTF.

V is TRBV12-1 and J is TRBJ2-7; the D call in the table, TRBD1, was not verified against the DNA. TRBV12-1 is a pseudogene. The CDR3 extends over 14 amino acids. CDR3 protein: CARRSQGSSYEQYF. In nucleotides, the CDR3 is TGTGCCAGAAGGTCTCAGGGATCCAGCTACGAGCAGTACTTC.

The V call is TRBV12-5, the J call TRBJ1-1; no clear D. CDR1 LGHNT and CDR2 FRNRAP come from the germline V gene. There are 13 residues in the CDR3. With 3 bases removed from V and 1 base from J, the gap between germline ends came to 6 bases. The CDR3 DNA sequence: TGTGCTAGTGGTTTAAACAAGAACACTGAAGCTTTCTTT. Encoded protein: CASGLNKNTEAFF.

This clone appeared a few times. In the same sample, other DNA sequences code for this CDR3. The chain has TRBV24-1 and TRBJ2-7, with D maybe TRBD2 (5 bases). The CDR3 extends over 13 amino acids. Germline CDR1 is KGHDR and CDR2 is SFDVKD. V lost 9 bases and J 3 bases, leaving 14 bases between the germline ends. CDR3 coding DNA: TGTGCCACCCGCGGGTTGCGTGACTACGAGCAGTACTTC. Its protein is CATRGLRDYEQYF.

This clone occurred once. The genes are TRBV4-1 and TRBJ2-2, with D possibly matching TRBD2 (5 bases). The V end was cut by 5 bases, the J end by 0 bases, with 19 bases between. The CDR3 is 18 amino acids. The germline V gene has CDR1 MGHRA and CDR2 YSYEKL. This chain's CDR3 is CASSSQPSSGTNTGELFF. The CDR3 bases are TGCGCCAGCAGCTCCCAACCCTCTTCGGGGACGAACACCGGGGAGCTGTTTTTT.

This clone came up once. V usage is TRBV27 and J usage is TRBJ2-2; D might be TRBD2 (7 bases). Trimming removed 6 bases at V and 7 bases at J, with 15 bases between. This CDR3 contains 14 residues. The V gene's germline CDR1 is MNHEY and CDR2 SMNVEV (reference sequence). The CDR3 here is CASSLGGGIGELFF. CDR3 bases: TGTGCCAGCAGCCTGGGAGGGGGTATCGGGGAGCTGTTTTTT.

The V call is TRBV10-3, the J call TRBJ2-7; a possible D gene is TRBD2 (6 bases). Trimming removed 4 bases at V and 7 bases at J, with 23 bases between. Looked up from germline, CDR1 is ENHRY and CDR2 is SYGVKD. The CDR3 has 16 residues. CDR3 nucleotide sequence: TGTGCCATCAGTGGAGGGCGGGACGCTTCCCCCGGGGAGCAGTACTTC. This translates into CAISGGRDASPGEQYF.

This clone was seen only once. V and J are TRBV5-1 and TRBJ1-6; maybe TRBD1 (6 bases). Trimming removed 6 bases at V and 10 bases at J, with 17 bases between. Germline CDR1 and CDR2: SGHRS and YFSETQ. This CDR3 spans 14 amino acids. The chain's CDR3 is CASTKQGEGSPLHF. DNA for the CDR3: TGCGCCAGCACCAAACAGGGCGAGGGGTCACCCCTCCACTTT.

The V call is TRBV18, the J call TRBJ2-7; a possible D gene is TRBD1 (5 bases). This CDR3 spans 14 amino acids. Germline lookup yields CDR1 KGHSH and CDR2 LQKENI. V dropped 0 bases and J dropped 0 bases, with 6 bases sitting between them. This CDR3 is CASSPPDSSYEQYF. Here the CDR3 DNA reads TGTGCCAGCTCACCACCCGACAGCTCCTACGAGCAGTACTTC. The complete variable domain, with remaining parts taken from reference TRBV18 and TRBJ2-7, reads NAGVMQNPRHLVRRRGQEARLRCSPMKGHSHVYWYRQLPEEGLKFMVYLQKENIIDESGMPKERFSAEFPKEGPSILRIQQVVRGDSAAYFCASSPPDSSYEQYFGPGTRLTVT.

V is TRBV6-5 and J is TRBJ1-6, with 8 bases matching TRBD1. V lost 7 bases and J lost 6; bases outside the gene matches: 5. The CDR3 is 14 amino acids. Germline V gene data show CDR1 as MNHEY and CDR2 as SVGAGI. CDR3 in amino acids: CASTLTGGNSPLHF. The CDR3 DNA sequence: TGTGCCAGCACTTTAACAGGGGGTAATTCACCCCTCCACTTT.

The chain joins TRBV2 to TRBJ2-2; D perhaps matches TRBD1 (6 bases). Trimming removed 8 bases from V and 2 bases from J, with 15 bases in between. This CDR3 spans 15 amino acids. Looked up from germline, CDR1 is SNHLY and CDR2 is FYNNEI. This chain's CDR3 is CASRQGRANTGELFF. As DNA, the CDR3 is TGTGCCAGCCGCCAGGGGCGGGCAAACACCGGGGAGCTGTTTTTT.

This chain links TRBV4-1 with TRBJ1-1, with D unresolved. Germline CDR1 and CDR2: MGHRA and YSYEKL. The CDR3 is 12 amino acids. Trimming took 1 base from V and 7 from J, leaving 7 bases between them. CDR3 amino acids: CASSQGTGEAFF. The CDR3 bases are TGCGCCAGCAGCCAAGGAACGGGTGAAGCTTTCTTT.

The gene calls are TRBV7-2 and TRBJ2-7, with D uncertain. Trimming left V 5 bases short and J 2 bases short, with 13 bases between. The CDR3 is made up of 14 amino acids. Per the germline V gene, CDR1 is SGHTA and CDR2 is FQGNSA. The CDR3 region is CASSLTENAYEQYF. Written as DNA, the CDR3 is TGTGCCAGCAGCCTAACAGAGAACGCCTACGAGCAGTACTTC.

V usage is TRBV27 and J usage is TRBJ2-3; 7 bases are shared with TRBD1. Germline V gene sequence: CDR1 MNHEY, CDR2 SMNVEV (reference sequence). The V segment lost 5 bases and the J segment 3 bases; nucleotides outside the gene matches: 5. The CDR3 runs to 14 residues. CDR3 in amino acids: CASSTRQGTDTQYF. The CDR3 DNA reads TGTGCCAGCAGTACCCGACAGGGTACAGATACGCAGTATTTT.

The chain couples TRBV9 to TRBJ1-2, with D perhaps matching TRBD1 (5 bases). Trimming took 2 bases from V and 8 from J, leaving 19 bases between them. Germline V CDR1 and CDR2: SGDLS, YYNGEE. The CDR3 spans 15 residues. The CDR3 reads CASSVGGTLLRGYTF. The CDR3 bases are TGTGCCAGCAGCGTCGGGGGGACTCTCCTTAGAGGCTACACCTTC.

The chain joins TRBV6-2 or TRBV6-3 to TRBJ2-1, with TRBD1 identical over 7 bases. The CDR3 is made up of 15 amino acids. Looked up from germline, CDR1 is MNHEY and CDR2 is SVGEGT. V lost 5 bases to trimming and J lost 0 bases; unmatched junction nucleotides: 4. CDR3 bases: TGTGCCAGCAGTCACAGGGGTAGCTCCTACAATGAGCAGTTCTTC. Amino acid sequence: CASSHRGSSYNEQFF.

The V call is TRBV9, the J call TRBJ2-1, with D possibly matching TRBD2 (6 bases). Trimming removed 4 bases from V and 4 bases from J, with 15 bases in between. The CDR3 sequence is 15 residues long. Germline V gene lookup returns CDR1 SGDLS and CDR2 YYNGEE. The CDR3 nucleotides read TGTGCCAGCAGCCCCCCCCCGGGAGAATACAATGAGCAGTTCTTC. Translated, it gives CASSPPPGEYNEQFF.

Concerning this clone itself: The same CDR3 arises from other DNA sequences in this sample as well. This chain links TRBV19 with TRBJ1-1; 7 nucleotides agree with TRBD1. The V gene end was trimmed by 6 bases and the J gene end by 3 bases; junction bases not matched to a gene: 4. The CDR3 spans 13 residues. Germline V gene data show CDR1 as LNHDA and CDR2 as SQIVND (reference sequence). CDR3 coding DNA: TGTGCCAGTAGCATCGACAGGGACACTGAAGCTTTCTTT. It encodes CASSIDRDTEAFF.

V usage is TRBV2 and J usage is TRBJ2-7; possible D gene TRBD1, 5 bases. V gave up 5 bases and J gave up 3 bases, with 11 bases separating them. From germline, CDR1 is SNHLY and CDR2 FYNNEI. The CDR3 contains 13 residues. The CDR3 coding sequence is TGTGCCAGCAGTCCGGACACAAACTACGAGCAGTACTTC. Translating it yields CASSPDTNYEQYF.

This chain connects TRBV7-6 to TRBJ2-3, with a weak D call TRBD2 (5 bases). The CDR3 runs to 15 residues. Per the germline V gene, CDR1 is SGHVS and CDR2 is FNYEAQ. The V gene lost 1 base and the J gene lost 6 bases, with 14 bases spanning the gap. The CDR3 DNA reads as TGTGCCAGCAGCTTAGGTGATCCTAGCAGGGATACGCAGTATTTT. It encodes CASSLGDPSRDTQYF.

J is TRBJ2-7 and V is TRBV14; the D is unclear. V was cut by 3 bases and J by 4 bases, with 7 bases left in between. CDR3 length: 12 amino acids. Germline lookup yields CDR1 SGHDN and CDR2 FVKESK. The CDR3 loop is CASSQFVYEQYF. The CDR3 region has the DNA TGTGCCAGCAGCCAGTTCGTGTACGAGCAGTACTTC.

The chain links TRBV13 to TRBJ1-1; D may be TRBD1 (6 bases). This CDR3 has 12 amino acids. Per the germline V gene, CDR1 is PRHDT and CDR2 is FYEKMQ (reference sequence). V was clipped by 6 bases and J by 10 bases, with 15 bases between them. CDR3 nucleotides: TGTGCCAGCAGAGCATCGGGGGGCAGAGCTTTCTTT. Translating gives CASRASGGRAFF.

The genes are TRBV2 and TRBJ1-5; TRBD1 matches 7 bases. This CDR3 has 17 amino acids. The V gene's germline CDR1 is SNHLY and CDR2 FYNNEI. The junction had 9 bases not matched to a gene; V was cut back by 0 bases and J by 4 bases. This CDR3 is CASSEALGDRRNQPQHF. Written as DNA, the CDR3 is TGTGCCAGCAGTGAAGCGCTTGGGGACAGACGGAATCAGCCCCAGCATTTT.